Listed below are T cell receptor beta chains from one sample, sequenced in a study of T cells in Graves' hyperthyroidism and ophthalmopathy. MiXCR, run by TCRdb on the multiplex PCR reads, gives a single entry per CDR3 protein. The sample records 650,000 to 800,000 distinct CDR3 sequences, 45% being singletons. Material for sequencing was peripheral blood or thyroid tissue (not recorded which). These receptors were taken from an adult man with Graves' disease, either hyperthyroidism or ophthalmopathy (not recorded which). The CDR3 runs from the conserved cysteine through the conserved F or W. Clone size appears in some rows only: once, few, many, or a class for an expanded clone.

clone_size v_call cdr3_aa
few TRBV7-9 CASSGSVSGSYNSPLHF
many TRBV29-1 CSVERDRVGSNQPQHF
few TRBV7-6 CASSLDFSGPNTEAFF
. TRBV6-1 CASRPTSGGGYEQYF
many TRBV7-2 CASRRAGLTEAFF
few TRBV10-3 CAIRAAGTVNTEAFF
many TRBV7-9 CASSLRRPYEQYF
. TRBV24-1 CATSPGQGGGPNQPQHF
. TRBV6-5 CASSGWDRSYEQYF
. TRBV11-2 CAVTGSHSNTEAFF
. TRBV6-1 CASIGTSWGQETQYF
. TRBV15 CATSSSTGVNQPQHF
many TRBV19 CASSIEASPLHF
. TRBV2 CASSLRDRAGITEAFF
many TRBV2 CAVPQGLNTEAFF
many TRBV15 CATSLGQGMSYEQYF
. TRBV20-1 CSARDASGNADTQYF
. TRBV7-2 CASSLIRTGTGVYEQYF
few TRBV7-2 CASSLGVVNYGYTF
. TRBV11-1 CASKKGQGAETQYF
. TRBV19 CASISHPGETEAFF
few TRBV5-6 CASSAPSAWGRDYGYTF
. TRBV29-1 CSFSLGDGGQETQYF
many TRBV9 CASSVDLENYGYTF
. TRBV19 CASSQGQGGKHQPQHF
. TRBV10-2 CASSQDYPLLWGGTEAFF
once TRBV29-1 CSVRDRGRETQYF
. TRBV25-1 CASSEGGGPQETQYF
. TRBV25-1 CASMTGMNTEAFF
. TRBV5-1 CASRYEPGQGVYEQYF
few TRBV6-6 CASSKMGEQYF
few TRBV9 CASSAWMDGYTF
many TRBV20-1 CSARDGRGSYEQYF
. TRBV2 CASSAAGGSGYTF
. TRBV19 CASSTEGRNQPQHF
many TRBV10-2 CASSGRSANTGELFF
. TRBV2 CATESGIGRYGYTF
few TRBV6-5 CASSYLTDYEQYF
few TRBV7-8 CASSLSFGAGHSYEQYF
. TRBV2 CASSVTSGSSYELFF
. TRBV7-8 CAWSWSSYNSPLHF
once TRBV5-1 CASSPRTTNEKLFF
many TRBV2 CASSEVPNYGYTF
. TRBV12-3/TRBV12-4 CASSNQGTLHSNQPQHF
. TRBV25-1 CASSEYNTGLVRSPLHF
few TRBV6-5 CASSEVPRANHGYTF